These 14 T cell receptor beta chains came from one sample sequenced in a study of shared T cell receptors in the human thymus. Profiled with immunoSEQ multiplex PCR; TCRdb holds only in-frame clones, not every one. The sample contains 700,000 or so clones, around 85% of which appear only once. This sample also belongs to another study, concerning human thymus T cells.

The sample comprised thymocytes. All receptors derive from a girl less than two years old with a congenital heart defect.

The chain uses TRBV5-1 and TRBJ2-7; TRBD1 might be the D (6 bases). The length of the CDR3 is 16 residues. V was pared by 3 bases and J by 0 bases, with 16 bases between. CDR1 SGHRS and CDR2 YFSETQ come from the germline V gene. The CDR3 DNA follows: TGCGCCAGCAGCTATCGAGACAGGCGGCCCTCCTACGAGCAGTACTTC. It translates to CASSYRDRRPSYEQYF.

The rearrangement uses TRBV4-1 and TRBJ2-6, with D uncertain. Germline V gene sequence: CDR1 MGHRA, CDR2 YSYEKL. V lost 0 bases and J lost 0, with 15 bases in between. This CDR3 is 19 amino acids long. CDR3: CASSQESFVWSSGANVLTF. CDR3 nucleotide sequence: TGCGCCAGCAGCCAAGAGAGTTTCGTATGGAGCTCTGGGGCCAACGTCCTGACTTTC.

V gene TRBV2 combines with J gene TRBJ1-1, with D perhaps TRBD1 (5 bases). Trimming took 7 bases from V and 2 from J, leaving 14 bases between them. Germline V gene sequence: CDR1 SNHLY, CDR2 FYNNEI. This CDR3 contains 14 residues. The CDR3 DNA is TGTGCCAGCAATGTGACAGATGATAACACTGAAGCTTTCTTT. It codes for CASNVTDDNTEAFF.

DNA of the CDR3: TGTGCCAGCAGCTCCGGGGGACTCGGGGGGGGCAATCAGCCCCAGCATTTT. It specifies CASSSGGLGGGNQPQHF. The rearrangement joins TRBV13 to TRBJ1-5, with a tentative D call TRBD1 (5 bases). CDR3 length: 17 amino acids. Germline-derived CDR1 and CDR2 are PRHDT and FYEKMQ (reference sequence). Trimming took 4 bases from V and 2 from J, leaving 18 bases between them. Full variable domain (rest looked up from reference TRBV13 and TRBJ1-5): AAGVIQSPRHLIKEKRETATLKCYPIPRHDTVYWYQQGPGQDPQFLISFYEKMQSDKGSIPDRFSAQQFSDYHSELNMSSLELGDSALYFCASSSGGLGGGNQPQHFGDGTRLSIL.

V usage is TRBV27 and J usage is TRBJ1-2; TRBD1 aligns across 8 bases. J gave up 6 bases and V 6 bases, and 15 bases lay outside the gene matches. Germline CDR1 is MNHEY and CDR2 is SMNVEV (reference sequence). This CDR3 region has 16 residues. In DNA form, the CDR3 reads TGTGCCAGCAGGGGGGGTCGGACAGGGATGGGTGATGGCTACACCTTC. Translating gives CASRGGRTGMGDGYTF.

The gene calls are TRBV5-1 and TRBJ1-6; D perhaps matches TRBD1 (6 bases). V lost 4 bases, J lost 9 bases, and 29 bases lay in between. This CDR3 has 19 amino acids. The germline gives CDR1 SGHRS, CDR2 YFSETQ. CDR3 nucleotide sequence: TGCGCCAGCAGCCACCAGGGGTCGAACACCCCCGGACGGGGTTCACCCCTCCACTTT. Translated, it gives CASSHQGSNTPGRGSPLHF.

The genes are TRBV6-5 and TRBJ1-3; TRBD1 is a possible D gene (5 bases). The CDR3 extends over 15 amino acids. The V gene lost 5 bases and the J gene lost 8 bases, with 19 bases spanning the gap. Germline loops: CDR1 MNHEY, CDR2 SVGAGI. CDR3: CASSPTGDGGHTIYF. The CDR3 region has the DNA TGTGCCAGCAGTCCTACGGGGGACGGAGGGCACACCATATATTTT.

CDR3 amino acids: CAWTGQHSGNTIYF. CDR3 bases: TGTGCCTGGACGGGACAGCATTCTGGAAACACCATATATTTT. The J gene is TRBJ1-3, the V gene TRBV30, with 7 nucleotides matching TRBD1. The ends lost 4 bases at V and 1 base at J; junction bases unmatched: 4. Per germline, CDR1 GTSNPN and CDR2 SVGIG (reference sequence). The CDR3 length is 14 residues.

The CDR3 loop reads CSVGAKGTYNEQFF. The DNA for the CDR3 is TGCAGCGTTGGGGCGAAGGGGACCTACAATGAGCAGTTCTTC. The chain recombines TRBV29-1 with TRBJ2-1, with D maybe TRBD1 (5 bases). Trimming shortened V by 4 bases and J by 2 bases, and 12 bases separated the two germline ends. Germline assignment: CDR1 SQVTM and CDR2 ANQGSEA. The CDR3 sequence is 14 residues long.

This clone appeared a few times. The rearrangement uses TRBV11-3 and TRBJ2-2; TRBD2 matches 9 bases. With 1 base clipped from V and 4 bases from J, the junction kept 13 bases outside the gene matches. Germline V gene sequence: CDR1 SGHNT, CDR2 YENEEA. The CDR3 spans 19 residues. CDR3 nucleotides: TGTGCCAGCAGCTTAGTCGGGACTAGCCACCCCCGGGGCACCGGGGAGCTGTTTTTT. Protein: CASSLVGTSHPRGTGELFF.

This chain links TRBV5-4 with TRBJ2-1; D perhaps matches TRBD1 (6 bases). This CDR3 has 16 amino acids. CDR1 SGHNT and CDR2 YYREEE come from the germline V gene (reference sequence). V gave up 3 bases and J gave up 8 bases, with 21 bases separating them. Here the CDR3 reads CASSSPGGRPVHEQFF. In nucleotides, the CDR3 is TGTGCCAGCAGCTCCCCTGGGGGCCGGCCGGTCCATGAGCAGTTCTTC.

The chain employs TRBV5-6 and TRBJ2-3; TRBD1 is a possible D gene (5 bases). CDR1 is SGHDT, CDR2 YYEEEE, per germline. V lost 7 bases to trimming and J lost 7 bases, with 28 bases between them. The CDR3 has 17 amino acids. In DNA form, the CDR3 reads TGTGCCAGCCTCAATGGCCCGGACACCACAGGCTACAATACGCAGTATTTT. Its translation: CASLNGPDTTGYNTQYF.

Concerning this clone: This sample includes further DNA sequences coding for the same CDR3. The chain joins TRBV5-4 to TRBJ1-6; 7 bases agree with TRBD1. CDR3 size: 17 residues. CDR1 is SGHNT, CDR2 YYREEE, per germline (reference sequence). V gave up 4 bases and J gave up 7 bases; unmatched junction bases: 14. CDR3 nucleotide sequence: TGTGCCAGCAGCGGAGAATTGACAGGGCGAGGAAATTCACCCCTCCACTTT. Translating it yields CASSGELTGRGNSPLHF.

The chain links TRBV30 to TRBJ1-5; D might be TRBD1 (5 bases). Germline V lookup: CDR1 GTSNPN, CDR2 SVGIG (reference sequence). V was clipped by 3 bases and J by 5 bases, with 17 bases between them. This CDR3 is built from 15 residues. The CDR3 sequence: CAWRTGTGRHQPQHF. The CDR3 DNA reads TGTGCCTGGAGGACCGGGACTGGGAGGCATCAGCCCCAGCATTTT.